A single sample is the source of the 13 T cell receptor beta chains below, sequenced in a study of blood T cell repertoires in COVID-19. Data came from immunoSEQ multiplex PCR; TCRdb stores just in-frame clones and leaves some out. The sample includes hundreds of thousands of clones, about 91% of them seen just once. Sequences were obtained from PBMCs or T cells enriched from blood (not recorded which). All receptors derive from a woman aged 18-29 years who had recovered from COVID-19.

J is TRBJ2-2 and V is TRBV24-1, with D perhaps TRBD2 (6 bases). This CDR3 is built from 14 residues. The V gene's germline CDR1 is KGHDR and CDR2 SFDVKD. Trimming took 1 base from V and 6 from J, leaving 8 bases between them. The CDR3 here is CATSDFSGAGELFF. The CDR3 DNA sequence: TGTGCCACCAGTGATTTCTCGGGGGCCGGGGAGCTGTTTTTT.

V is TRBV10-3 and J is TRBJ2-1; 7 positions match TRBD2. V shed 7 bases, J shed 6 bases, and the junction held 15 bases outside the gene matches. CDR3 length equals 16 residues. CDR1 and CDR2 (germline): ENHRY, SYGVKD. CDR3 amino acids: CAITPSRQGGGNEQFF. The CDR3, as DNA: TGTGCCATCACTCCGAGCCGGCAGGGCGGGGGCAATGAGCAGTTCTTC.

J is TRBJ1-1 and V is TRBV7-9; D unresolved. Trimming removed 11 bases at V and 1 base at J, with 14 bases between. The V gene's germline CDR1 is SEHNR and CDR2 FQNEAQ (reference sequence). The CDR3 length is 13 residues. The CDR3 DNA reads as TGTGCCGGAACGTACCAGTCGAACACTGAAGCTTTCTTT. Translating gives CAGTYQSNTEAFF.

This chain links TRBV6-2 or TRBV6-3 with TRBJ1-2; 7 bases match TRBD1. This CDR3 region has 14 residues. V trimming: 2 bases; J trimming: 6 bases; junction bases outside the gene matches: 6. From germline, CDR1 is MNHEY and CDR2 SVGEGT. The CDR3 spells CASSYRRQGNGYTF. The CDR3 DNA reads TGTGCCAGCAGTTACCGAAGACAGGGTAATGGCTACACCTTC.

This clone was seen just once. The chain combines TRBV14 with TRBJ1-4; D remains ambiguous. Germline assignment: CDR1 SGHDN and CDR2 FVKESK. Trimming left V 1 base short and J 10 bases short, with 19 bases between. CDR3 size: 16 residues. This CDR3 reads CASSQGPGLGSGKLFF. The CDR3 nucleotides read TGTGCCAGCAGCCAAGGCCCCGGACTTGGATCGGGAAAACTGTTTTTT.

The chain carries TRBV6-2 or TRBV6-3 and TRBJ2-7; 7 bases agree with TRBD2. The CDR3 runs 17 residues. CDR1 and CDR2 from the germline V gene are MNHEY and SVGEGT. The V and J ends lost 0 bases and 3 bases, in that order; junction bases with no gene match: 11. The CDR3 coding sequence is TGTGCCAGCAGTTACTCGTGGGGGAGGGCGCCCAGCTACGAGCAGTACTTC. Its protein product is CASSYSWGRAPSYEQYF.

V gene TRBV29-1 combines with J gene TRBJ1-1; D gene ambiguous. Deletions cut 3 bases from V and 1 base from J, with 12 bases between. The length of the CDR3 is 14 residues. Per the germline V gene, CDR1 is SQVTM and CDR2 is ANQGSEA. CDR3 sequence reads: CSVDSGEGNTEAFF. The CDR3, as DNA: TGCAGCGTTGATAGTGGGGAGGGGAACACTGAAGCTTTCTTT.

The chain links TRBV7-8 to TRBJ1-4; TRBD1 aligns across 7 bases. V shed 3 bases, J shed 4 bases, and the junction held 14 bases outside the gene matches. The CDR3 covers 18 residues. Germline V gives CDR1 SGHVS, CDR2 FQNEAQ. CDR3 in amino acids: CASSFLGTEATYNEKLFF. CDR3 coding DNA: TGTGCCAGCAGCTTTCTTGGGACAGAAGCTACTTATAATGAAAAACTGTTTTTT.

This clone was detected once. The V gene is TRBV18, the J gene TRBJ1-4; no clear D gene. The germline gives CDR1 KGHSH, CDR2 LQKENI. Trimming stripped 2 bases from V and 8 bases from J, with 15 bases between. This CDR3 spans 15 amino acids. The CDR3 DNA reads TGTGCCAGCTCACCAGGCGGCGGGCTGGGAGAAAAACTGTTTTTT. Encoded protein: CASSPGGGLGEKLFF.

The genes are TRBV4-1 and TRBJ1-1, with D unclear. The V end was cut by 2 bases, the J end by 5 bases, with 12 bases between. Germline V gene lookup returns CDR1 MGHRA and CDR2 YSYEKL. This CDR3 region has 14 residues. The CDR3 region has the DNA TGCGCCAGCAGCCAACATCGGGAGATGACTGAAGCTTTCTTT. Its protein product is CASSQHREMTEAFF.

The genes are TRBV6-2 or TRBV6-3 and TRBJ1-2; the match to TRBD1 covers 8 bases. Germline CDR1 MNHEY, CDR2 SVGEGT. Trimming took 4 bases from V and 5 from J; bases not matched to a gene: 15. The CDR3 sequence is 17 residues long. CDR3 in DNA: TGTGCCAGCAGTTTACCTTTCGGACAGGGAGGAGTATATGGCTACACCTTC. Residues: CASSLPFGQGGVYGYTF.

This rearrangement joins TRBV11-2 to TRBJ1-6, with 7 positions matching TRBD1. Germline values: CDR1 SGHAT, CDR2 FQNNGV. This CDR3 has 15 residues. Trimming at V came to 5 bases and at J to 2 bases, leaving 3 bases not matched to a gene. CDR3 protein: CASSVQGTYNSPLHF. Written as DNA, the CDR3 is TGTGCCAGCAGCGTACAGGGGACCTATAATTCACCCCTCCACTTT.

This chain joins TRBV7-8 and TRBJ2-7; 11 nucleotides agree with TRBD1. CDR1 is SGHVS, CDR2 FQNEAQ, per germline. The V segment lost 5 bases and the J segment 2 bases; nucleotides outside the gene matches: 8. The CDR3 is 16 residues long. This chain's CDR3 is CASSPKPGQGAYEQYF. In DNA form, the CDR3 reads TGTGCCAGCAGCCCTAAACCGGGACAGGGGGCCTACGAGCAGTACTTC.